This TCR beta chain was found in a study of blood T cell repertoires in COVID-19. Across the study: The United States, Italy and Spain supplied acute and convalescent COVID-19 samples. T cells, B-cell-depleted T cells, or PBMCs supplied cDNA or gDNA.

The germline CDR1 and CDR2 sequences are KGHSH and LQKENI. The germline V and J ends were trimmed by 0 bases and 1 base, with 9 bases remaining between them. The CDR3 runs to 16 residues. In the authors' methods: Amplified reference gene primers provided the basis for estimating nucleated cell counts. Sequenced by immunoSEQ multiplex PCR; TCRdb stores in-frame clones only, minus some. V and J calls and clone size are those listed in that table; D and trimming were worked out from the DNA. The sample has around 18,000 clones, about 91% seen once. The sequence was collected from a man aged 60 to 75 with active COVID-19. The sample taken for sequencing was peripheral blood. The J gene is TRBJ1-4, the V gene TRBV18, with a possible D match to TRBD1 (5 bases). CDR3 in amino acids: CASSPPRQGTNEKLFF. As DNA, the CDR3 is TGTGCCAGCTCACCACCGAGGCAGGGAACTAATGAAAAACTGTTTTTT.